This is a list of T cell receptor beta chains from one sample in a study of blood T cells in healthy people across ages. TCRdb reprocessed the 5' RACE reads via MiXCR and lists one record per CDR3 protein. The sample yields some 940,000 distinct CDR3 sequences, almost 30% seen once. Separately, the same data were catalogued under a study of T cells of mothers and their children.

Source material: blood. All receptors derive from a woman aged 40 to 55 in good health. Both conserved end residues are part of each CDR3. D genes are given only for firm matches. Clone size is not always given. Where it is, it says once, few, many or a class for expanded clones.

CDR3nt: TGTGCCAGCAGTTTATCTCCCGACAGGGGTTCGTACGAGCAGTACTTC
CDR3aa: CASSLSPDRGSYEQYF
v_gene: TRBV27
abundance: many
j_gene: TRBJ2-7
d_gene: TRBD1

CDR3nt: TGTGCCAGCAGCACAGACAGGGGGCGCGCAGATACGCAGTATTTT
CDR3aa: CASSTDRGRADTQYF
v_gene: TRBV5-8
abundance: -
j_gene: TRBJ2-3
d_gene: TRBD1

CDR3nt: TGTGCCAGCGGGGGGCAGGGGGACACTGAAGCTTTCTTT
CDR3aa: CASGGQGDTEAFF
v_gene: TRBV12-3/TRBV12-4
abundance: -
j_gene: TRBJ1-1
d_gene: TRBD1

CDR3nt: TGTGCCAGCAGCTTAGTTGGCAGGGAGGCCCAGTACTTC
CDR3aa: CASSLVGREAQYF
v_gene: TRBV7-2
abundance: once
j_gene: TRBJ2-7
d_gene: -

CDR3nt: TGTGCCAGCAGTATACTGACAGGGGAGTCTAGTGGCTACACCTTC
CDR3aa: CASSILTGESSGYTF
v_gene: TRBV6-6
abundance: -
j_gene: TRBJ1-2
d_gene: TRBD1

CDR3nt: TGTGCCAGCAGTTTACTTCGACAGGGGGTCGCTCAGCCCCAGCATTTT
CDR3aa: CASSLLRQGVAQPQHF
v_gene: TRBV28
abundance: -
j_gene: TRBJ1-5
d_gene: TRBD1

CDR3nt: TGTGCCAGCAGCTTAATTTCTGGGGGACTAGCGGGGGCCAATGAGCAGTTCTTC
CDR3aa: CASSLISGGLAGANEQFF
v_gene: TRBV7-3
abundance: many
j_gene: TRBJ2-1
d_gene: TRBD2

CDR3nt: TGTGCCACCAGTGATTCGGACAGCGACGAAGCTTTCTTT
CDR3aa: CATSDSDSDEAFF
v_gene: TRBV24-1
abundance: few
j_gene: TRBJ1-1
d_gene: -

CDR3nt: TGTGCCAGCAGCGTAGAGACAGGGTTCGATGAGCAGTACTTC
CDR3aa: CASSVETGFDEQYF
v_gene: TRBV9
abundance: -
j_gene: TRBJ2-4
d_gene: TRBD1

CDR3nt: TGTGCCAGCAGCCACAGGGGAACTAATAATTCACCCCTCCACTTT
CDR3aa: CASSHRGTNNSPLHF
v_gene: TRBV7-2
abundance: -
j_gene: TRBJ1-6
d_gene: TRBD1

CDR3nt: TGCGCCAGCAGTCGGTCTCCTAGCTCGGGAACAGATACGCAGTATTTT
CDR3aa: CASSRSPSSGTDTQYF
v_gene: TRBV4-1
abundance: -
j_gene: TRBJ2-3
d_gene: -

CDR3nt: TGTGCCAGCAGCCGTGGGACTAGCGGGGGGGCCTACACCGGGGAGCTGTTTTTT
CDR3aa: CASSRGTSGGAYTGELFF
v_gene: TRBV7-3
abundance: few
j_gene: TRBJ2-2
d_gene: TRBD2

CDR3nt: TGTGCCAGCAGTCCCACAGGGGAGCCCACTGAAGCTTTCTTT
CDR3aa: CASSPTGEPTEAFF
v_gene: TRBV12-3/TRBV12-4
abundance: few
j_gene: TRBJ1-1
d_gene: TRBD1

CDR3nt: TGTGCCAGCAGCTTAGAAGGGAAGGTATCTAATGAAAAACTGTTTTTT
CDR3aa: CASSLEGKVSNEKLFF
v_gene: TRBV7-2
abundance: -
j_gene: TRBJ1-4
d_gene: -

CDR3nt: TGCAGCGCTGAGCGGGGAGATACGCAGTATTTT
CDR3aa: CSAERGDTQYF
v_gene: TRBV29-1
abundance: few
j_gene: TRBJ2-3
d_gene: TRBD2

CDR3nt: TGTGCCTGGAGGAAGACAGGGGACTACGAGCAGTACTTC
CDR3aa: CAWRKTGDYEQYF
v_gene: TRBV30
abundance: -
j_gene: TRBJ2-7
d_gene: TRBD1

CDR3nt: TGTCCCAGCAGCTTAGCAGGACAGGGTCTAGATGAGCAGTTCTTC
CDR3aa: CPSSLAGQGLDEQFF
v_gene: TRBV7-2
abundance: few
j_gene: TRBJ2-1
d_gene: TRBD1

CDR3nt: TGTGCCAGCAGTCCAGTAATCCGCGGAGAGACCCAGTACTTC
CDR3aa: CASSPVIRGETQYF
v_gene: TRBV28
abundance: -
j_gene: TRBJ2-5
d_gene: -

CDR3nt: TGTGCCACCAGTTCAAGCGGGGGGGCCACAGAGACCCAGTACTTC
CDR3aa: CATSSSGGATETQYF
v_gene: TRBV24-1
abundance: -
j_gene: TRBJ2-5
d_gene: TRBD2

CDR3nt: TGCAGTGCTAGAGATCAGGGGGCAGGGGGCTGCACCTTC
CDR3aa: CSARDQGAGGCTF
v_gene: TRBV20-1
abundance: -
j_gene: TRBJ1-2
d_gene: TRBD1

CDR3nt: TGCAGTGCCCCGAGGACAGGGCAAGAGACCCAGTACTTC
CDR3aa: CSAPRTGQETQYF
v_gene: TRBV20-1
abundance: many
j_gene: TRBJ2-5
d_gene: TRBD1

CDR3nt: TGTGCCAGCAGTTTAGAGGGGTGGGGTGTCAACGAGCAGTACTTC
CDR3aa: CASSLEGWGVNEQYF
v_gene: TRBV12-3/TRBV12-4
abundance: many
j_gene: TRBJ2-7
d_gene: -

CDR3nt: TGTGCCAGCAGTTTACAAGGACGGGGGTTCGAGCAGTACTTC
CDR3aa: CASSLQGRGFEQYF
v_gene: TRBV28
abundance: many
j_gene: TRBJ2-7
d_gene: -

CDR3nt: TGTGCCAGCAGCCAATACGACCTCATGGGCTCCTACGAGCAGTACTTC
CDR3aa: CASSQYDLMGSYEQYF
v_gene: TRBV7-9
abundance: -
j_gene: TRBJ2-7
d_gene: -

CDR3nt: TGTGCCAGCAGTTACTCGAAGCCCAGCGGGAGTACCTACGAGCAGTACTTC
CDR3aa: CASSYSKPSGSTYEQYF
v_gene: TRBV6-5
abundance: -
j_gene: TRBJ2-7
d_gene: TRBD2

CDR3nt: TGCGCCAGCAGCCTGGCTAGGAGGGGGACGACAGATACGCAGTATTTT
CDR3aa: CASSLARRGTTDTQYF
v_gene: TRBV5-1
abundance: -
j_gene: TRBJ2-3
d_gene: -

CDR3nt: TGTGCCAGCAGCCCCCGGGTGGATTTTGAGCAGTTCTTC
CDR3aa: CASSPRVDFEQFF
v_gene: TRBV7-2
abundance: few
j_gene: TRBJ2-1
d_gene: -

CDR3nt: TGTGCCACCAGTGAGGGACAGACGTACAATGAGCAGTTCTTC
CDR3aa: CATSEGQTYNEQFF
v_gene: TRBV24-1
abundance: many
j_gene: TRBJ2-1
d_gene: TRBD1

CDR3nt: TGTGCCACTGCCCGGGGCGGTGGCACTGAAGCTTTCTTT
CDR3aa: CATARGGGTEAFF
v_gene: TRBV24-1
abundance: -
j_gene: TRBJ1-1
d_gene: -

CDR3nt: TGTGCCAGCAGCCACCTCCGGAGGGAGACCCAGTACTTC
CDR3aa: CASSHLRRETQYF
v_gene: TRBV3-1
abundance: -
j_gene: TRBJ2-5
d_gene: -

CDR3nt: TGTGCCAGCAGAATAGCGGGGGCCCAAGAGACCCAGTACTTC
CDR3aa: CASRIAGAQETQYF
v_gene: TRBV5-5
abundance: -
j_gene: TRBJ2-5
d_gene: TRBD2

CDR3nt: TGTGCCAGCAGCCCCCGGGAGGGCGGCGGCTACACCTTC
CDR3aa: CASSPREGGGYTF
v_gene: TRBV9
abundance: few
j_gene: TRBJ1-2
d_gene: -

CDR3nt: TGTGCCAGCAGTTACGACCGGGCAGCGACCTACAATGAGCAGTACTTC
CDR3aa: CASSYDRAATYNEQYF
v_gene: TRBV6-2/TRBV6-3
abundance: -
j_gene: TRBJ2-4
d_gene: -

CDR3nt: TGCAGTGCTAGATACCGGGGGACGAGCTCCTACGAGCAGTACTTC
CDR3aa: CSARYRGTSSYEQYF
v_gene: TRBV20-1
abundance: -
j_gene: TRBJ2-7
d_gene: -

CDR3nt: TGTGCCACCAGCTTTGTTATGGGACCGAAGAATCAGCCCCAGCATTTT
CDR3aa: CATSFVMGPKNQPQHF
v_gene: TRBV15
abundance: few
j_gene: TRBJ1-5
d_gene: -

CDR3nt: TGTGCCAGCACCCCGTTTGTAGCGGGGAACATTCAGTACTTC
CDR3aa: CASTPFVAGNIQYF
v_gene: TRBV7-8
abundance: many
j_gene: TRBJ2-4
d_gene: TRBD2

CDR3nt: TGCAGTGCTAATCAAGTAGACAGCCTGAACACTGAAGCTTTCTTT
CDR3aa: CSANQVDSLNTEAFF
v_gene: TRBV20-1
abundance: -
j_gene: TRBJ1-1
d_gene: -

CDR3nt: TGTGCCAGAAGCTCGGGGGGCCGGGATGAGCAGTTCTTC
CDR3aa: CARSSGGRDEQFF
v_gene: TRBV5-3
abundance: few
j_gene: TRBJ2-1
d_gene: -

CDR3nt: TGTGCCAGCAGCTTGCTGGGCCGCTCCTACGAGCAGTTCTTC
CDR3aa: CASSLLGRSYEQFF
v_gene: TRBV5-6
abundance: -
j_gene: TRBJ2-1
d_gene: -

CDR3nt: TGTGCCAGCAGCCAAGACGAGTGGGAGACCCAGTACTTC
CDR3aa: CASSQDEWETQYF
v_gene: TRBV14
abundance: many
j_gene: TRBJ2-5
d_gene: -

CDR3nt: TGTGCCAGCAGTTTATTTCGTGATACGCAGTATTTT
CDR3aa: CASSLFRDTQYF
v_gene: TRBV12-3/TRBV12-4
abundance: few
j_gene: TRBJ2-3
d_gene: -

CDR3nt: TGCAGTGCTAGACCTCACAATGAGCAGTTCTTC
CDR3aa: CSARPHNEQFF
v_gene: TRBV20-1
abundance: -
j_gene: TRBJ2-1
d_gene: -